This T cell receptor beta chain was sequenced during a study of early T cells in non-severe SARS-CoV-2 infection. Study at large: It was bulk RNA from unsorted whole blood that was sequenced, and the chains were unpaired.

This clonotype was detected ten times or more. Its antigen is unidentified. As part of library construction, unique molecular identifiers were attached to individual cDNA molecules. TCRdb independently ran MiXCR on the 5' RACE reads; one entry per CDR3 protein. Here the sample spans 25,000 to 40,000 distinct CDR3 sequences, approximately 4.6% being singletons. Study-wide results and limits: VDJdb-based matching was biased toward anti-spike CD8 responses and missed private and CD4 specificities.

V lost 2 bases, J lost 2 bases, and 13 bases lay in between. The CDR3 has 14 amino acids. Germline lookup yields CDR1 GTSNPN and CDR2 SVGIG (reference sequence). The source of this sequence is an adult who was a healthcare worker with PCR-confirmed SARS-CoV-2 infection or an uninfected control (not recorded which). Sample: whole blood. The chain carries TRBV30 and TRBJ2-7; D possibly corresponds to TRBD1 (6 bases). CDR3 sequence (DNA): TGTGCCTGGAGTCGAGATTCAGGGGCCTACGAGCAGTACTTC. Protein: CAWSRDSGAYEQYF.